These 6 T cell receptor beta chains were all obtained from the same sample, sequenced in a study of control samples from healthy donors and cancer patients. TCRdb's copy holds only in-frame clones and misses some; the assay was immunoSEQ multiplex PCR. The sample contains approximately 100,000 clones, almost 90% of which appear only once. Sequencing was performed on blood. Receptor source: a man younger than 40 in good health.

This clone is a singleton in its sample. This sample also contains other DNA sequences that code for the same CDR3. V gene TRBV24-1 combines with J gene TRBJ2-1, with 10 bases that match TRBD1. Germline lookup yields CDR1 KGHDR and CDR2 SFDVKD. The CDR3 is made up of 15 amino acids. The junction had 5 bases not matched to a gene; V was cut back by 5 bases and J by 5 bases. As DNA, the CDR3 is TGTGCCACCAGTGTTACCGGGACAGGGGACAATGAGCAGTTCTTC. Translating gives CATSVTGTGDNEQFF.

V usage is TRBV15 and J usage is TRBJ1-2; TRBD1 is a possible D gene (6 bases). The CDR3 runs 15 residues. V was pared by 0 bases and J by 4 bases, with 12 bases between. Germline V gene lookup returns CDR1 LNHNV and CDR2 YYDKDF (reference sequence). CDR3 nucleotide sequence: TGTGCCACCAGCAGAGATGCCAGGGGATCCTATGGCTACACCTTC. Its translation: CATSRDARGSYGYTF.

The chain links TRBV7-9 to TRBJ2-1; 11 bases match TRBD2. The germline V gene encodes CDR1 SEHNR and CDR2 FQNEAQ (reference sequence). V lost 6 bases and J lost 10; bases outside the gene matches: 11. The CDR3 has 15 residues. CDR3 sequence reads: CASSNLGLAGSEQFF. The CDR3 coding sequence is TGTGCCAGCAGTAATCTAGGACTAGCGGGCAGCGAGCAGTTCTTC.

CDR3 sequence (DNA): TGTGCCAGCAGTGAGAACGGCCCTTGGAAGGGAGATACGCAGTATTTT. It is translated as CASSENGPWKGDTQYF. The V call is TRBV2, the J call TRBJ2-3; no clear D gene. The germline V gene has CDR1 SNHLY and CDR2 FYNNEI. Trimming left V 3 bases short and J 5 bases short, with 18 bases between. This CDR3 comprises 16 residues.

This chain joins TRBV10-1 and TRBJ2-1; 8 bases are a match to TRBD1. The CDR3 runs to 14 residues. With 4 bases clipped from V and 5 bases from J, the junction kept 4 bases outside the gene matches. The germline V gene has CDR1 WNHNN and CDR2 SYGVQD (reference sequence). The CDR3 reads CASSVTGAHNEQFF. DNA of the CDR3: TGCGCCAGCAGTGTGACAGGGGCGCACAATGAGCAGTTCTTC.

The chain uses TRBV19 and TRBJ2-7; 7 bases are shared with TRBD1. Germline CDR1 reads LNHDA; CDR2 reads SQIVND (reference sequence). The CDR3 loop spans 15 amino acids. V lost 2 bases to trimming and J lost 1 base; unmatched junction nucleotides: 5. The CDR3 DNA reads TGTGCCAGTAGTATACATGGGACAGAATCCTACGAGCAGTACTTC. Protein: CASSIHGTESYEQYF.